This T cell receptor (beta chain) was identified in a study of response to subunit inactivated influenza vaccine. Each CDR3 protein is one row after TCRdb ran MiXCR on the RT-PCR reads. The table shows more than 700,000 distinct CDR3 sequences, with 20% to 25% occurring only once. In its sample, this clonotype was seen a few times. The antigen is not known. General study findings and limits: Authors suggested that a seasonal influenza vaccination recruits few new T cells each time.

CDR1 and CDR2 from the germline V gene are SGHVS and FNYEAQ. Trimming at V came to 5 bases and at J to 4 bases, leaving 5 bases not matched to a gene. CDR3 length: 15 residues. J is TRBJ2-2 and V is TRBV7-6, with 9 positions matching TRBD2. The material sequenced was PBMCs from blood, taken about 5 days after vaccination. The receptor was isolated from a man aged 50 to 60 who received an inactivated influenza vaccine. Here the CDR3 DNA reads TGTGCCAGCAGCCTCCGACTAGCGGCCACCGGGGAGCTGTTTTTT. Translating gives CASSLRLAATGELFF.